This T cell receptor beta chain is from a study of cytomegalovirus exposure and HLA in healthy donors. The study's findings and limits: In vitro work confirmed that a few CMV-associated chains recognize CMV antigens. TCR beta V segments were, for the most part, productive about 87% or about 30% of the time in an earlier analysis. With DRB1 most and HLA-C fewest, TCR association rates differed between HLA loci in a later analysis. Later analysis revealed greater clonal expansion in HLA-associated TCR beta chains than in equally common others.

CDR3 size: 15 residues. V was trimmed by 3 bases and J by 4 bases, leaving 15 bases between them. Germline CDR1 reads KGHSH; CDR2 reads LQKENI. Concerning this clone itself: Its specificity is unknown.

Both 60 Vbeta primers and 13 Jbeta primers went into the PCR. Clones were read by immunoSEQ multiplex PCR, and TCRdb kept only the in-frame ones, dropping some. The repertoire includes about 210,000 clones, roughly four fifths of them detected once, and about 9.4% sits in the top ten. Sequencing was carried out using PBMCs. This clonotype originated in a woman in her forties or fifties in good health and CMV-seropositive. This chain connects TRBV18 to TRBJ1-1; D not resolved. CDR3 residues: CASSPPSPGGTEAFF. As DNA, the CDR3 is TGTGCCAGCTCACCCCCAAGCCCCGGCGGCACTGAAGCTTTCTTT.